This T cell receptor (beta chain) was documented in a study of CD8+CD57+ T cells in acquired aplastic anemia. V gave up 11 bases and J gave up 8 bases, with 14 bases separating them. This CDR3 is 11 amino acids long. Germline CDR1 reads SGHVS; CDR2 reads FQNEAQ. Genomic DNA acted as the template from which TCR beta VDJ combination and CDR3 sequence profiling were carried out. TCRdb used MiXCR to reprocess the reads, holding one entry per CDR3 protein. The table has around 200,000 distinct CDR3 sequences, roughly 55% seen once; the top ten hold around 32%. This clonotype was sampled from a human donor in good health. Sequencing was carried out using sorted CD4+, CD8+, or CD8+CD57+ T cells (not recorded which) from PBMCs. V and J are TRBV7-8 and TRBJ2-3, with D hard to call. CDR3 nucleotide sequence: TGTGCCGGCCACCGGTTGGGTACGCAGTATTTT. Its protein is CAGHRLGTQYF.